This T cell receptor beta chain came from a study of cytomegalovirus exposure and HLA in healthy donors. The study's findings and limits: The CMV antigen specificity of a few CMV-associated chains was confirmed through in vitro analysis. Rarity marked most TCR sequences, yet some public TCRs occurred in many donors.

The repertoire was sequenced with immunoSEQ multiplex PCR; TCRdb's copy has only in-frame clones and lacks some. The table records about 200,000 clones, 75% to 85% of them present only once. Comment on this clone: Its antigen is currently unknown.

V was trimmed by 1 base and J by 3 bases, leaving 11 bases between them. Germline assignment: CDR1 SGHRS and CDR2 YFSETQ. There are 15 residues in the CDR3. The TCR sequence derives from a woman aged 25 to 39 in good health and CMV-seropositive. The J gene is TRBJ1-5, the V gene TRBV5-1; D is perhaps TRBD1 (6 bases). The sample taken for sequencing was PBMCs. The CDR3 coding sequence is TGCGCCAGCAGCTTGACAGGGACTAACAATCAGCCCCAGCATTTT. Amino acid sequence: CASSLTGTNNQPQHF.